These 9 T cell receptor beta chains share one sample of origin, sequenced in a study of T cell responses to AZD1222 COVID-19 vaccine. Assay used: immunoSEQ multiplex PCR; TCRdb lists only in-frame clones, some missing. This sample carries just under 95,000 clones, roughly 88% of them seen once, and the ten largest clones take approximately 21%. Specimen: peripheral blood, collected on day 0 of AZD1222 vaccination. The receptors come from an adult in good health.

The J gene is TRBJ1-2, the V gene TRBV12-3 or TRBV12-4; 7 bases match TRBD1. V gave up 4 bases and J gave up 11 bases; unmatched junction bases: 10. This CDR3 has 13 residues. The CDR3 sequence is CASSYQDRMLYTF. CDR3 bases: TGTGCCAGCAGTTATCAGGACAGGATGTTATACACCTTC.

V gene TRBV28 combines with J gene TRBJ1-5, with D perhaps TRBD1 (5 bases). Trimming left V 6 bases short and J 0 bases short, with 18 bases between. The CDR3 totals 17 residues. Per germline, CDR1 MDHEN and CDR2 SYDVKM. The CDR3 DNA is TGTGCCAGCAGGTCTGTAGGGAGGGGCTATAGCAATCAGCCCCAGCATTTT. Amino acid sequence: CASRSVGRGYSNQPQHF.

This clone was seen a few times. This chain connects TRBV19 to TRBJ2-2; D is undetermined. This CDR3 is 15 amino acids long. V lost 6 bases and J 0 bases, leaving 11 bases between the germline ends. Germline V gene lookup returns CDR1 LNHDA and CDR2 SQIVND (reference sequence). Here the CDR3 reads CASRGRRANTGELFF. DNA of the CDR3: TGTGCCAGTAGAGGAAGACGGGCGAACACCGGGGAGCTGTTTTTT. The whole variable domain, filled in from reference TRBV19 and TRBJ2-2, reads DGGITQSPKYLFRKEGQNVTLSCEQNLNHDAMYWYRQDPGQGLRLIYYSQIVNDFQKGDIAEGYSVSREKKESFPLTVTSAQKNPTAFYLCASRGRRANTGELFFGEGSRLTVL.

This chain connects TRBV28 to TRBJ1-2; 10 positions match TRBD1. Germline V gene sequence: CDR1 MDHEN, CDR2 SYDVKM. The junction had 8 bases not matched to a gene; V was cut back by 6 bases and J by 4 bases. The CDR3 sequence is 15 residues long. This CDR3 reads CASSSADRGFYGYTF. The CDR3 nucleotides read TGTGCCAGCAGCTCAGCGGACAGGGGGTTCTATGGCTACACCTTC.

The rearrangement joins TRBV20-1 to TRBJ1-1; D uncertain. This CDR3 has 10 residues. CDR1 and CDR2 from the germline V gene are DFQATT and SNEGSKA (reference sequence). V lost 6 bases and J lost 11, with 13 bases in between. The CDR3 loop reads CSAHDWEAFF. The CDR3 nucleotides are TGCAGTGCCCATGATTGGGAGGCTTTCTTT.

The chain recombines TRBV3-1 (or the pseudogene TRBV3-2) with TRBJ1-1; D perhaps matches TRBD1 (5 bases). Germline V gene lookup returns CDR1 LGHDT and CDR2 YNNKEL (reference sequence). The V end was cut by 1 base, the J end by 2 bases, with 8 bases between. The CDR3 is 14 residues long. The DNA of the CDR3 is TGTGCCAGCAGCCAAGTGCAGGGAAACACTGAAGCTTTCTTT. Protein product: CASSQVQGNTEAFF.

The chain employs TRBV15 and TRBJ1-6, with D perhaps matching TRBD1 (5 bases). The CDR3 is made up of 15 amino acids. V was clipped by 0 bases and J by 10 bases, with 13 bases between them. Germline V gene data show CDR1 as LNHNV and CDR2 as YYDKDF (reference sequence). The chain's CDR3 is CATSRDLGGDSPLHF. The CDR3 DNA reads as TGTGCCACCAGCAGAGATTTGGGGGGGGACTCACCCCTCCACTTT.

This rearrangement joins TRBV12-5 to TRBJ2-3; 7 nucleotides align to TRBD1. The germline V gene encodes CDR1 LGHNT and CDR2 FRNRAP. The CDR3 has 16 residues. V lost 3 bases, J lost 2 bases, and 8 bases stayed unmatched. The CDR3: CASGFPAGGFTDTQYF. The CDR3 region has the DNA TGTGCTAGTGGTTTTCCGGCAGGGGGTTTCACAGATACGCAGTATTTT.

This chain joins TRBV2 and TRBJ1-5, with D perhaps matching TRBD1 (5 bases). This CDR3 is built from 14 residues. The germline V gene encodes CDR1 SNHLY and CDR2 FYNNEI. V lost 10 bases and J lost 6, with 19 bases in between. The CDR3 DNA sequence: TGTGCCATTGCGGACATACTGAGGGGTCAGCCCCAGCATTTT. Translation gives CAIADILRGQPQHF.